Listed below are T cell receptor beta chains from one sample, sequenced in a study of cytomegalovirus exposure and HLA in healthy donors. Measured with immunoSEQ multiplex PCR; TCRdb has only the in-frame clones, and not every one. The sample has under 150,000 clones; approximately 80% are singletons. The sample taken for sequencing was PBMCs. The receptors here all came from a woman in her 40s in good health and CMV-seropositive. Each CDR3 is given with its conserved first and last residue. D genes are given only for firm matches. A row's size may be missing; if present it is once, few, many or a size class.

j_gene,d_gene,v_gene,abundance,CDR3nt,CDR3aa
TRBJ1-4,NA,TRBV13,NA,TGTGCCAGCAGCTTAGCGGCGGCGAATGAAAAACTGTTTTTT,CASSLAAANEKLFF
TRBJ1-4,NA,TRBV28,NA,TGTGCCAGCAGTTTAGTAGGGTCGGGGACTAATGAAAAACTGTTTTTT,CASSLVGSGTNEKLFF
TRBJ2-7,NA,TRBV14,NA,TGTGCCAGCAGCCAAGCTATGATTACCTACGAGCAGTACTTC,CASSQAMITYEQYF
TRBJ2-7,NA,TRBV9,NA,TGTGCCAGCAGCCCCGAAGATCACAATAGAGGGAACACTGGTACCTACGAGCAGTACTTC,CASSPEDHNRGNTGTYEQYF
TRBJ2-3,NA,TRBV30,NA,TGTGCCTGGAGTGTACGAGCCCGAGATACGCAGTATTTT,CAWSVRARDTQYF
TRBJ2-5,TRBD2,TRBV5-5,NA,TGTGCCAGCAGCTTGAGCGGGAGGTCCCTCCAAGAGACCCAGTACTTC,CASSLSGRSLQETQYF
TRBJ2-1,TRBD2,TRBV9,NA,TGTGCCAGCAGCGAGCTAGCGGGAGTAGGCAATGAGCAGTTCTTC,CASSELAGVGNEQFF
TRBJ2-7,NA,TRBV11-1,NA,TGTGCCAGCAGCTCTCGGGTGGCCTACGAGCAGTACTTC,CASSSRVAYEQYF
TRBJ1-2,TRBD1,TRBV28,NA,TGTGCCAGCAGTTTCCCCGAGGGGACAGGGAATGGCTACACCTTC,CASSFPEGTGNGYTF
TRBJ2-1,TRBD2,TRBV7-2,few,TGTGCCAGCAGCCCTACCCAAACTGGACTAGCGGGGGCCTACAATGAGCAGTTCTTC,CASSPTQTGLAGAYNEQFF
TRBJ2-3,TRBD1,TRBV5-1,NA,TGCGCCAGCAGCCGGGGACAGGGGGCGACTACGCAGTATTTT,CASSRGQGATTQYF
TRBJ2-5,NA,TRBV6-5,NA,TGTGCCAGCACCGAGACTCACAGGGAGCAAGAGACCCAGTACTTC,CASTETHREQETQYF
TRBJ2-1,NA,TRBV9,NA,TGTGCCAGCAGCGTCGGAGTTAGGTCCTACAATGAGCAGTTCTTC,CASSVGVRSYNEQFF
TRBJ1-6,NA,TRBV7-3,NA,TGTGCCAGCAGCTTCCAGGGGCATCCCAATTCACCCCTCCACTTT,CASSFQGHPNSPLHF
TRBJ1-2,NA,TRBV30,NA,TGTGCCTGGAGCGCGGGGGCTAGCGGCTACACCTTC,CAWSAGASGYTF
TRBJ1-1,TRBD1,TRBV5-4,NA,TGTGCCAGCCGCGGACAGGGTAGTAACACTGAAGCTTTCTTT,CASRGQGSNTEAFF
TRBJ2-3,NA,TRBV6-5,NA,TGTGCCAGCAGTTACGCTGCGCGGGGAGTTGTGGATACGCAGTATTTT,CASSYAARGVVDTQYF